The 32 T cell receptor beta chains below all came from one sample that was sequenced in a study of blood T cell repertoires in COVID-19 (dated by TCRdb to about 2020). To prepare the library, the immunoSEQ multiplex PCR assay was applied. TCRdb took this table from immuneACCESS and kept in-frame rearrangements with V and J called. Such tables lack part of the clones; where checked against another copy, unresolved V genes explain under half of the gap, and the rest is unexplained. A total of 400,000 to 450,000 clones appear in this sample, roughly 87% of them only once. Jointly, the top ten make up around 0.6% of the sample. Material: PBMCs or T cells enriched from blood (not recorded which). These receptor sequences come from a man aged 18 to 29 who had recovered from COVID-19.

The sample holds one count of this clone. The chain has TRBV5-1 and TRBJ1-2; 11 bases are shared with TRBD1. The CDR3 spans 15 residues. Unmatched junction bases numbered 8, after V lost 3 bases and J lost 7 bases. Germline V gene lookup returns CDR1 SGHRS and CDR2 YFSETQ. The CDR3 region is CASSYSGQGAGGYTF. The CDR3 DNA follows: TGCGCCAGCAGCTACTCCGGACAGGGGGCGGGTGGCTACACCTTC.

The V call is TRBV14, the J call TRBJ1-1; D is unresolved. This CDR3 has 14 amino acids. V gave up 5 bases and J gave up 1 base, with 11 bases separating them. Germline-derived CDR1 and CDR2 are SGHDN and FVKESK. The CDR3 region has the DNA TGTGCCAGCAGCGCTAAAATTGAGAACACTGAAGCTTTCTTT. Its translation: CASSAKIENTEAFF. The full variable domain, in which reference TRBV14 and TRBJ1-1 provide the parts outside the CDR3, is EAGVTQFPSHSVIEKGQTVTLRCDPISGHDNLYWYRRVMGKEIKFLLHFVKESKQDESGMPNNRFLAERTGGTYSTLKVQPAELEDSGVYFCASSAKIENTEAFFGQGTRLTVV.

The V gene is TRBV3-1 (or the pseudogene TRBV3-2), the J gene TRBJ1-1; 7 bases are a match to TRBD1. Germline trimming cut 4 bases from V and 0 bases from J; bases unmatched to any gene: 5. The CDR3 is made up of 15 amino acids. The germline CDR1 and CDR2 sequences are LGHDT and YNNKEL (reference sequence). In DNA, the CDR3 is TGTGCCAGCAGCCCACAGACAGGGATGAACACTGAAGCTTTCTTT. Amino acid sequence: CASSPQTGMNTEAFF.

The rearrangement links TRBV19 to TRBJ2-7, with 10 bases that match TRBD1. Germline V gene sequence: CDR1 LNHDA, CDR2 SQIVND (reference sequence). The CDR3 spans 15 residues. The J segment lost 6 bases and the V segment lost 3 bases, leaving 8 bases of the junction unmatched. CDR3 protein: CASSIGDRGLSEQYF. CDR3 sequence (DNA): TGTGCCAGTAGTATCGGCGACAGGGGGCTCAGCGAGCAGTACTTC.

The V call is TRBV19, the J call TRBJ2-7, with TRBD1 as a possible D gene (5 bases). Germline assignment: CDR1 LNHDA and CDR2 SQIVND (reference sequence). V lost 5 bases and J lost 2, with 13 bases in between. CDR3 length: 14 residues. In DNA, the CDR3 is TGTGCCAGTAGTGCAAGGACAAAAACCTACGAGCAGTACTTC. Its protein is CASSARTKTYEQYF. Using reference TRBV19 and TRBJ2-7 for the parts outside the CDR3, the full variable domain is DGGITQSPKYLFRKEGQNVTLSCEQNLNHDAMYWYRQDPGQGLRLIYYSQIVNDFQKGDIAEGYSVSREKKESFPLTVTSAQKNPTAFYLCASSARTKTYEQYFGPGTRLTVT.

The chain couples TRBV5-1 to TRBJ1-3, with D possibly being TRBD1 (5 bases). CDR3 length equals 15 residues. Looked up from germline, CDR1 is SGHRS and CDR2 is YFSETQ. The V and J ends lost 4 bases and 7 bases respectively, with 18 bases between them. DNA for the CDR3: TGCGCCAGCAGCCCGGGGGACTCTGGGGCGAACACCATATATTTT. It is translated as CASSPGDSGANTIYF.

V and J are TRBV2 and TRBJ2-2; the match to TRBD1 covers 9 bases. With 6 bases clipped from V and 1 base from J, the junction kept 9 bases outside the gene matches. Germline assignment: CDR1 SNHLY and CDR2 FYNNEI. This CDR3 has 17 amino acids. CDR3 loop: CASRMTRGQGNTGELFF. In nucleotides, the CDR3 is TGTGCCAGCAGGATGACGCGGGGACAGGGGAACACCGGGGAGCTGTTTTTT.

This rearrangement joins TRBV28 to TRBJ2-1; D not resolved. The germline V and J ends were trimmed by 7 bases and 6 bases, with 22 bases remaining between them. The CDR3 extends over 16 amino acids. The germline V gene encodes CDR1 MDHEN and CDR2 SYDVKM. CDR3 protein: CASNAPRSFLVNEQFF. CDR3 bases: TGTGCCAGCAACGCCCCCCGTAGTTTTTTGGTCAATGAGCAGTTCTTC.

The V call is TRBV10-3, the J call TRBJ1-1; 8 bases agree with TRBD1. The germline V gene encodes CDR1 ENHRY and CDR2 SYGVKD. The CDR3 totals 14 residues. Trimming at V came to 8 bases and at J to 7 bases, leaving 12 bases not matched to a gene. CDR3 loop: CAIRGGTGLLEAFF. CDR3 in DNA: TGTGCCATCCGGGGAGGGACAGGACTACTTGAAGCTTTCTTT.

The genes are TRBV7-3 and TRBJ1-1; unclear D gene. Germline CDR1 SGHTA, CDR2 FQGTGA. V lost 3 bases to trimming and J lost 1 base, with 9 bases between them. The CDR3 contains 14 residues. The CDR3 region is CASSLQSKNTEAFF. In DNA, the CDR3 is TGTGCCAGCAGCTTGCAGTCCAAGAACACTGAAGCTTTCTTT.

The gene calls are TRBV9 and TRBJ1-3; D gene uncertain. CDR3 length: 12 residues. Looked up from germline, CDR1 is SGDLS and CDR2 is YYNGEE. Trimming took off 0 bases at V and 10 bases at J, with 8 bases between the two ends. The CDR3 loop reads CASSVELGTIYF. CDR3 bases: TGTGCCAGCAGCGTAGAGCTAGGAACCATATATTTT.

The rearrangement uses TRBV9 and TRBJ1-2, with D possibly TRBD1 on 5 matching bases. Germline V lookup: CDR1 SGDLS, CDR2 YYNGEE. Trimming removed 7 bases from V and 7 bases from J, with 11 bases in between. CDR3 length: 11 amino acids. This chain's CDR3 is CASWGDGGYTF. DNA of the CDR3: TGTGCCAGCTGGGGGGATGGTGGCTACACCTTC.

J is TRBJ1-1 and V is TRBV14, with 9 bases that match TRBD1. The germline V gene encodes CDR1 SGHDN and CDR2 FVKESK. J lost 3 bases, V lost 3 bases, and 5 bases had no gene match. The CDR3 runs to 15 residues. The CDR3 DNA reads as TGTGCCAGCAGCCATGTCTACAGGGGGCACACTGAAGCTTTCTTT. It specifies CASSHVYRGHTEAFF.

This clone was seen only a few times. The rearrangement joins TRBV6-5 to TRBJ1-1; 12 positions agree with TRBD1. The CDR3 sequence is 15 residues long. The germline CDR1 and CDR2 sequences are MNHEY and SVGAGI. Trimming cost V 6 bases and J 7 bases; bases outside gene matches: 9. The CDR3: CASSRDRGHQGEAFF. Written as DNA, the CDR3 is TGTGCCAGCAGCCGGGACAGGGGGCATCAGGGTGAAGCTTTCTTT.

This chain joins TRBV29-1 and TRBJ2-2, with a weak D call TRBD1 (6 bases). In germline, CDR1 is SQVTM, CDR2 ANQGSEA. The CDR3 has 12 residues. Trimming cost V 6 bases and J 5 bases, with 10 bases left between them. CDR3 loop: CSVTQGTGELFF. DNA of the CDR3: TGCAGCGTGACTCAGGGGACCGGGGAGCTGTTTTTT.

The chain employs TRBV19 and TRBJ1-1; D possibly corresponds to TRBD1 (5 bases). This CDR3 has 11 amino acids. The germline V and J ends were trimmed by 6 bases and 11 bases, with 13 bases remaining between them. Germline lookup yields CDR1 LNHDA and CDR2 SQIVND (reference sequence). CDR3 nucleotide sequence: TGTGCCAGTAGCGTGGGGGGAAGCGCTTTCTTT. Translated, it gives CASSVGGSAFF.

This clone was observed a single time. The chain has TRBV25-1 and TRBJ1-5, with unresolved D. Germline V gives CDR1 MGHDK, CDR2 SYGVNS. This CDR3 has 15 amino acids. Trimming removed 4 bases at V and 2 bases at J, with 12 bases between. The DNA for the CDR3 is TGTGCCAGCAGTGGTCTCGGGTGGGGCAATCAGCCCCAGCATTTT. Its protein is CASSGLGWGNQPQHF.

This chain connects TRBV25-1 to TRBJ1-2, with 10 nucleotides matching TRBD1. CDR1 and CDR2 (germline): MGHDK, SYGVNS. Trimming removed 6 bases from V and 5 bases from J; junction bases left unmatched: 3. CDR3 length: 13 residues. In DNA, the CDR3 is TGTGCCAGCAGGACAGGGGGCCAATATGGCTACACCTTC. Protein product: CASRTGGQYGYTF.

V usage is TRBV18 and J usage is TRBJ2-1; TRBD2 aligns across 8 bases. This CDR3 has 15 amino acids. V lost 0 bases to trimming and J lost 8 bases; unmatched junction nucleotides: 6. Germline V gene lookup returns CDR1 KGHSH and CDR2 LQKENI. This CDR3 is CASSPPGLDVHEQFF. The CDR3 nucleotides read TGTGCCAGCTCACCACCGGGACTAGATGTTCATGAGCAGTTCTTC.

The sample holds one count of this clone. The V and J genes are TRBV28 and TRBJ1-2; D gene unclear. The germline CDR1 and CDR2 sequences are MDHEN and SYDVKM. The germline V and J ends were trimmed by 4 bases and 4 bases, with 7 bases remaining between them. The CDR3 sequence is 12 residues long. The CDR3: CASSSSPYGYTF. In DNA, the CDR3 is TGTGCCAGCAGTTCATCCCCCTATGGCTACACCTTC.

The chain uses TRBV29-1 and TRBJ2-2; tentative D call: TRBD2 (6 bases). V lost 3 bases to trimming and J lost 1 base, with 12 bases between them. CDR1 and CDR2 from the germline V gene are SQVTM and ANQGSEA. The CDR3 has 15 residues. The CDR3: CSVDFGRGNTGELFF. The DNA of the CDR3 is TGCAGCGTTGACTTCGGGCGGGGGAACACCGGGGAGCTGTTTTTT.

V is TRBV7-8 and J is TRBJ1-6, with 10 nucleotides matching TRBD1. Germline CDR1 is SGHVS and CDR2 is FQNEAQ. V was pared by 3 bases and J by 7 bases, with 15 bases of the junction left unmatched. This CDR3 is built from 19 residues. CDR3 loop: CASSLIYRSTGGANSPLHF. The CDR3 DNA reads as TGTGCCAGCAGCTTGATCTACCGTTCGACAGGGGGCGCGAATTCACCCCTCCACTTT.

The genes are TRBV19 and TRBJ1-5, with D maybe TRBD1 (5 bases). Per germline, CDR1 LNHDA and CDR2 SQIVND (reference sequence). V lost 5 bases, J lost 0 bases, and 20 bases lay in between. This CDR3 contains 18 residues. The CDR3 nucleotides read TGTGCCAGTAGTCCCTCCCGGAGCACAGGTATTAGCAATCAGCCCCAGCATTTT. Translated: CASSPSRSTGISNQPQHF.

This chain links TRBV27 with TRBJ1-1; tentative D call: TRBD1 (6 bases). The V and J ends lost 4 bases and 4 bases respectively, with 13 bases between them. The CDR3 loop spans 14 amino acids. Germline assignment: CDR1 MNHEY and CDR2 SMNVEV (reference sequence). The CDR3 sequence is CASSWRVQGTEAFF. As DNA, the CDR3 is TGTGCCAGCAGTTGGCGGGTACAGGGCACTGAAGCTTTCTTT.

This clone was counted once. The chain joins TRBV9 to TRBJ1-2; possible D gene TRBD1, 5 bases. Trimming removed 3 bases at V and 2 bases at J, with 17 bases between. Looked up from germline, CDR1 is SGDLS and CDR2 is YYNGEE. The CDR3 length is 16 residues. CDR3 DNA: TGTGCCAGCAGCGCTTTAGGGGCAGGCGCGAACTATGGCTACACCTTC. It yields the protein CASSALGAGANYGYTF.

The CDR3 nucleotides are TGTGCCAGCAGGGAGGAGACTAGCGGACAAGAGACCCAGTACTTC. As protein: CASREETSGQETQYF. The gene calls are TRBV28 and TRBJ2-5, with 9 nucleotides matching TRBD2. Germline trimming cut 6 bases from V and 2 bases from J; bases unmatched to any gene: 7. Germline CDR1 reads MDHEN; CDR2 reads SYDVKM. The CDR3 sequence is 15 residues long.

CDR3 nucleotides: TGTGCCAGCTCACCCGCGGCAGGGTCTGAAAAACTGTTTTTT. Encoded protein: CASSPAAGSEKLFF. The chain combines TRBV18 with TRBJ1-4; D is perhaps TRBD1 (5 bases). Deletions cut 3 bases from V and 7 bases from J, with 12 bases between. Per germline, CDR1 KGHSH and CDR2 LQKENI. The CDR3 runs 14 residues.

This clone is a singleton in its sample. The rearrangement links TRBV19 to TRBJ1-5; possibly TRBD1 for D (5 bases). Germline CDR1 and CDR2: LNHDA and SQIVND (reference sequence). This CDR3 is built from 17 residues. V was shortened by 7 bases and J by 4 bases, with 23 bases between the two germline ends. The CDR3 DNA sequence: TGTGCCAGTACCCGTAAAGGGACCCAGGGACTTAATCAGCCCCAGCATTTT. Translating it yields CASTRKGTQGLNQPQHF.

This clone has just one count. The chain is built from TRBV7-9 and TRBJ2-5, with D perhaps matching TRBD2 (7 bases). Trimming removed 8 bases from V and 3 bases from J, with 16 bases in between. From germline, CDR1 is SEHNR and CDR2 FQNEAQ (reference sequence). The CDR3 spans 14 residues. The CDR3 bases are TGTGCCAGCTTCCTAGGGGGGGTCAAAGAGACCCAGTACTTC. Its translation: CASFLGGVKETQYF.

This chain connects TRBV29-1 to TRBJ2-1; 9 positions match TRBD2. The V gene's germline CDR1 is SQVTM and CDR2 ANQGSEA. With 7 bases clipped from V and 4 bases from J, the junction kept 8 bases outside the gene matches. This CDR3 spans 14 amino acids. The CDR3 spells CSAGGGLAYNEQFF. The CDR3 DNA reads as TGCAGCGCCGGTGGGGGACTAGCTTACAATGAGCAGTTCTTC.

The V and J genes are TRBV7-9 and TRBJ1-2; D unclear. This CDR3 has 13 residues. Germline V lookup: CDR1 SEHNR, CDR2 FQNEAQ (reference sequence). V was shortened by 2 bases and J by 6 bases, with 10 bases between the two germline ends. The CDR3 nucleotides are TGTGCCAGCAGCTTAACGGGGTCTGATGGCTACACCTTC. Translating gives CASSLTGSDGYTF.

V gene TRBV3-1 (or the pseudogene TRBV3-2) combines with J gene TRBJ2-3; TRBD2 aligns across 9 bases. Germline lookup yields CDR1 LGHDT and CDR2 YNNKEL (reference sequence). The V segment lost 4 bases and the J segment 1 base; nucleotides outside the gene matches: 9. This CDR3 contains 17 residues. The CDR3 spells CASSRKTSSGGTDTQYF. For the CDR3, the DNA is TGTGCCAGCAGCCGAAAAACTTCTAGCGGGGGCACAGATACGCAGTATTTT.